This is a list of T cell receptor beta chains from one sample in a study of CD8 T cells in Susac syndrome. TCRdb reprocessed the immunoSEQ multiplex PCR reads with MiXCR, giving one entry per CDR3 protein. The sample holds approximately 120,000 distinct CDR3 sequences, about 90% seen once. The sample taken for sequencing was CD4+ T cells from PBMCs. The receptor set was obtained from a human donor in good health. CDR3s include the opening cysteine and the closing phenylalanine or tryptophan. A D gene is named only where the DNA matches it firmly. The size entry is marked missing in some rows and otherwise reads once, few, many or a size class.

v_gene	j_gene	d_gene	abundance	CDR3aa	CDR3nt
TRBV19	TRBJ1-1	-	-	CASSNYRSEAFF	TGTGCCAGTAGTAATTACAGGTCTGAAGCTTTCTTT
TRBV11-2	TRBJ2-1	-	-	CASSLESRGRIYNEQFF	TGTGCCAGCAGCTTAGAAAGTCGGGGACGAATCTACAATGAGCAGTTCTTC
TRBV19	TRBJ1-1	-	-	CASRRPSMNTEAFF	TGTGCCAGCCGAAGACCGTCGATGAACACTGAAGCTTTCTTT
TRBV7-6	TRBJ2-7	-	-	CASSPRATGEQYF	TGTGCCAGCAGCCCCCGGGCAACGGGGGAGCAGTACTTC
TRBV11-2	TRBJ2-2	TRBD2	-	CASTHTSGRTGELFF	TGTGCCAGCACCCACACTAGCGGGAGGACCGGGGAGCTGTTTTTT
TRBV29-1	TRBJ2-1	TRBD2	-	CSVVLASGNEQFF	TGCAGCGTTGTTTTGGCTAGCGGCAATGAGCAGTTCTTC
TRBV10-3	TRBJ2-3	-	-	CAISAASTDTQYF	TGTGCCATCAGCGCCGCTAGCACAGATACGCAGTATTTT
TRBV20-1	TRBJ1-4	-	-	CSATRGTNEKLFF	TGCAGTGCAACCAGGGGAACGAATGAAAAACTGTTTTTT
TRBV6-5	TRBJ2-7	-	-	CASRYNGRSEQYF	TGTGCCAGCAGATACAACGGCCGGTCCGAGCAGTACTTC
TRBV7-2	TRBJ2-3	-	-	CATLTRGADTQYF	TGTGCCACCCTTACCCGAGGAGCAGATACGCAGTATTTT
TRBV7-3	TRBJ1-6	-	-	CASSLQGDSPLHF	TGTGCCAGCAGCTTGCAGGGCGATTCACCCCTCCACTTT
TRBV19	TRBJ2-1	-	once	CASTEARGGNEQFF	TGTGCCAGTACCGAGGCCAGGGGCGGCAATGAGCAGTTCTTC
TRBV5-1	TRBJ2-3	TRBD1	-	CASSGQGVTDTQYF	TGCGCCAGCAGCGGACAGGGGGTTACAGATACGCAGTATTTT
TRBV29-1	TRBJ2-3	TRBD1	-	CSVETGGPADTQYF	TGCAGCGTTGAAACAGGGGGCCCGGCAGATACGCAGTATTTT
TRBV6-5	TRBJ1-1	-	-	CASSYSSSLQNTEAFF	TGTGCCAGCAGTTACTCCTCGAGCCTACAGAACACTGAAGCTTTCTTT
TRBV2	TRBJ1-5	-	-	CASMGGSDQPQHF	TGTGCCAGCATGGGGGGTTCGGATCAGCCCCAGCATTTT
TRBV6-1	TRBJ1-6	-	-	CASSRVRGESSYNSPLHF	TGTGCCAGCAGCCGAGTCAGGGGAGAATCTTCCTATAATTCACCCCTCCACTTT
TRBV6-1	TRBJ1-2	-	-	CASNVILWYGYTF	TGTGCCAGCAACGTGATCCTGTGGTATGGCTACACCTTC
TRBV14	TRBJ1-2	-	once	CASSRGTETYGYTF	TGTGCCAGCAGCCGCGGAACAGAGACCTATGGCTACACCTTC
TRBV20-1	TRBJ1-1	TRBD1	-	CSARVPGGGANTEAFF	TGCAGTGCTAGAGTCCCAGGGGGAGGGGCGAACACTGAAGCTTTCTTT